This T cell receptor (beta chain) was obtained from a study of T-cell reconstitution after alpha-beta-depleted transplantation in children. Germline CDR1 and CDR2: SGHRS and YFSETQ. V was pared by 0 bases and J by 5 bases, with 17 bases between. This CDR3 is built from 16 residues. This clonotype was detected a few times. Preparation of the TCRbeta library involved a method that used unique molecular identifiers. TCRdb independently ran MiXCR on the PCR reads; one entry per CDR3 protein. The data hold 350,000 to 450,000 distinct CDR3 sequences, with around 21% observed a single time. The receptor's source is a human donor who donated a stem cell graft to a child with acute myeloid leukemia. The specimen comprised PBMCs from the stem cell graft donor, sampled from the stem cell graft. The chain employs TRBV5-1 and TRBJ2-5; TRBD2 is a possible D gene (6 bases). DNA for the CDR3: TGCGCCAGCAGCTTGGTAGTAGCGGAGACCCCGGAGACCCAGTACTTC. Translating it yields CASSLVVAETPETQYF.